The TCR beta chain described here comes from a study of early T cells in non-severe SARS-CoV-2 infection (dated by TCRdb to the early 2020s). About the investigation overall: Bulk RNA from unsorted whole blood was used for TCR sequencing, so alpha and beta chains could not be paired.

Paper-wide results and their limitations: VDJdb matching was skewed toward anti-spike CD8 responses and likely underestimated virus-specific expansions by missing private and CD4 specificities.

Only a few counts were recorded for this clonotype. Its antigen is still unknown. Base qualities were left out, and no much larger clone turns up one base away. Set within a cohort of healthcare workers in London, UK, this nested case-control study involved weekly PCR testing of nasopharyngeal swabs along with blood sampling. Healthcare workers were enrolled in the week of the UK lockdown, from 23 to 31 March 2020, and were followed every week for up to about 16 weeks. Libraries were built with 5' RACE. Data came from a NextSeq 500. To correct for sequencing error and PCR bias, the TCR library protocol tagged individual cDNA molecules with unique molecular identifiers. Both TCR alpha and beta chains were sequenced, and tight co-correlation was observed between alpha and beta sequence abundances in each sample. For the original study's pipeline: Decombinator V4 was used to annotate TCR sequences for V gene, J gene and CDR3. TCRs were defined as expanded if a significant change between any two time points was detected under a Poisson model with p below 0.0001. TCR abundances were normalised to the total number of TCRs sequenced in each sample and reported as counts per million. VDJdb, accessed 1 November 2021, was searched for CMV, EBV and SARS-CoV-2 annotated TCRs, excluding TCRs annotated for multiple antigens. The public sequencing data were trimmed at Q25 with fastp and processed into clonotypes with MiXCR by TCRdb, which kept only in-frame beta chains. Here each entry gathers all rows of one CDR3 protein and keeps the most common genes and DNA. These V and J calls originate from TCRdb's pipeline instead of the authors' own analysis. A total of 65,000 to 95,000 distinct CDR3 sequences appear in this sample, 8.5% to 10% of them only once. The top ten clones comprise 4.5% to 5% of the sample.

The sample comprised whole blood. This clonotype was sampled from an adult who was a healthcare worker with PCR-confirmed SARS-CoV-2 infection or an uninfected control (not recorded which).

At the DNA level, the sequence is TGTGCCAGCAGCTCACGTTCGGAAGGGGAAAAACTGTTTTTT. It is translated as CASSSRSEGEKLFF. In this chain, TRBV11-2 is recombined with TRBJ1-4, with no confidently assigned D gene. Including cysteine and phenylalanine, the CDR3 has 14 amino acids. Only CDR3 DNA remains: 42 bases, in frame from the first base. Relative to germline, V is 4 bases shorter and J is 8 bases shorter, with 14 bases between their ends. CDR1 SGHAT and CDR2 FQNNGV were looked up in the germline V gene. Reference TRBV11-2 and TRBJ1-4 genes cover what lies past the CDR3, so the full variable domain is EAGVAQSPRYKIIEKRQSVAFWCNPISGHATLYWYQQILGQGPKLLIQFQNNGVVDDSQLPKDRFSAERLKGVDSTLKIQPAKLEDSAVYLCASSSRSEGEKLFFGSGTQLSVL.